The 27 T cell receptor beta chains below were found in one sample sequenced in a study of beta chain features in type 1 diabetes. Broader study findings: Among patients with Type 1 diabetes, TCRB CDR3s were moderately but significantly shorter in every one of the four CD4+ subsets.

Their antigens remain unidentified. Sequenced material consisted of expressed TCRB transcripts (all of the isolated RNA was reverse transcribed). Data came from immunoSEQ multiplex PCR; TCRdb stores just in-frame clones and leaves some out. Here the sample spans hundreds of thousands of clones, approximately 11% being singletons. The sample consisted of naive CD4+ T cells from blood. These receptors came from a man younger than 40 with type 1 diabetes.

This clone was seen a few times. The chain couples TRBV2 to TRBJ1-5, with D perhaps TRBD1 (5 bases). This CDR3 has 13 amino acids. Germline V gene lookup returns CDR1 SNHLY and CDR2 FYNNEI. Trimming pared 7 bases from V and 7 bases from J, leaving 14 bases between. The CDR3 region has the DNA TGTGCCAGCAATCCGGGGGAGAGGCAGCCCCAGCATTTT. Translated: CASNPGERQPQHF.

CDR3 sequence reads: CASSLGVAGGETETQYF. In DNA, the CDR3 is TGTGCCAGCAGCTTAGGGGTAGCGGGGGGCGAAACGGAGACCCAGTACTTC. The chain employs TRBV11-2 and TRBJ2-5; 10 bases map to TRBD2. The germline V gene encodes CDR1 SGHAT and CDR2 FQNNGV. Trimming at V came to 1 base and at J to 5 bases, leaving 10 bases not matched to a gene. This CDR3 comprises 17 residues.

The chain combines TRBV28 with TRBJ2-7, with 13 bases fitting TRBD2. The CDR3 loop spans 15 amino acids. CDR1 and CDR2 from the germline V gene are MDHEN and SYDVKM. The V and J ends lost 5 bases and 5 bases, in that order; junction bases with no gene match: 6. The CDR3 loop reads CASSAPGTSGDEQYF. The CDR3 bases are TGTGCCAGCAGTGCCCCCGGGACTAGCGGGGACGAGCAGTACTTC.

The chain recombines TRBV28 with TRBJ2-4; 10 bases line up with TRBD2. This CDR3 is built from 16 residues. Per the germline V gene, CDR1 is MDHEN and CDR2 is SYDVKM. The ends lost 4 bases at V and 6 bases at J; junction bases unmatched: 9. The CDR3 bases are TGTGCCAGCAGTTCCCCTGTAGCGGGGGGCGGAAACATTCAGTACTTC. Its protein product is CASSSPVAGGGNIQYF.

CDR3 residues: CASSSQQSYEQYF. The DNA for the CDR3 is TGTGCCAGCAGTTCACAGCAATCGTACGAGCAGTACTTC. The V and J genes are TRBV28 and TRBJ2-7; D gene ambiguous. Germline loops: CDR1 MDHEN, CDR2 SYDVKM. V lost 4 bases and J 4 bases, leaving 11 bases between the germline ends. The CDR3 extends over 13 amino acids.

The chain has TRBV19 and TRBJ2-3; D might be TRBD2 (5 bases). Germline CDR1 LNHDA, CDR2 SQIVND (reference sequence). Trimming cost V 11 bases and J 4 bases, with 22 bases left between them. This CDR3 is built from 15 residues. CDR3 amino acids: CAASPGTGSADTQYF. In nucleotides, the CDR3 is TGTGCCGCCTCCCCAGGCACGGGGAGCGCAGATACGCAGTATTTT.

The rearrangement joins TRBV14 to TRBJ2-5; a weak D match, TRBD2 (5 bases). Trimming took off 4 bases at V and 1 base at J, with 7 bases between the two ends. CDR1 is SGHDN and CDR2 is FVKESK in the germline V gene. The CDR3 sequence is 13 residues long. The CDR3 region has the DNA TGTGCCAGCAGCCGGGAGAGCCAAGAGACCCAGTACTTC. It is translated as CASSRESQETQYF.

This chain uses TRBV4-2 with TRBJ2-1; D is possibly TRBD2 (6 bases). CDR1 is LGHNA and CDR2 is YNFKEQ in the germline V gene. The CDR3 totals 16 residues. Trimming took 0 bases from V and 5 from J, leaving 14 bases between them. The CDR3 region has the DNA TGTGCCAGCAGCCAAGAACTGGCTAGCGAAAACAATGAGCAGTTCTTC. It yields the protein CASSQELASENNEQFF.

This clone was counted a few times. This chain links TRBV28 with TRBJ1-2, with D uncertain. Trimming cost V 4 bases and J 9 bases, with 12 bases left between them. Germline CDR1 reads MDHEN; CDR2 reads SYDVKM. The length of the CDR3 is 12 residues. CDR3: CASSSGAWSYTF. The DNA for the CDR3 is TGTGCCAGCAGTTCGGGAGCGTGGAGCTACACCTTC.

This clone was detected a few times. CDR3 coding DNA: TGTGCCAGCAGTGAAGGGGCGACAGGGCCCTACGAGCAGTACTTC. It translates to CASSEGATGPYEQYF. J is TRBJ2-7 and V is TRBV25-1; 7 bases match TRBD1. Germline V gene data show CDR1 as MGHDK and CDR2 as SYGVNS. J gave up 2 bases and V 2 bases, and 6 bases lay outside the gene matches. The CDR3 sequence is 15 residues long.

In regard to this clone: One end of the junction is discordant with germline, which a read error may explain. The J gene is TRBJ2-2, the V gene TRBV6-6, with D perhaps matching TRBD1 (6 bases). This CDR3 has 12 residues. From germline, CDR1 is MNHNY and CDR2 SVGAGI (reference sequence). This chain's CDR3 is CASSYDVQGFVF. The CDR3 region has the DNA TGTGCCAGCAGTTACGACGTACAGGGCTTTGTTTTT.

The sample holds a few counts of this clone. The V call is TRBV5-1, the J call TRBJ2-4, with 11 bases aligning to TRBD1. V lost 0 bases and J lost 9; bases outside the gene matches: 5. The CDR3 contains 15 residues. Germline values: CDR1 SGHRS, CDR2 YFSETQ. DNA of the CDR3: TGCGCCAGCAGCTTGGAAGGACAGGGGGCTCTCATTCAGTACTTC. Translating gives CASSLEGQGALIQYF. The complete variable domain, with remaining parts taken from reference TRBV5-1 and TRBJ2-4, reads KAGVTQTPRYLIKTRGQQVTLSCSPISGHRSVSWYQQTPGQGLQFLFEYFSETQRNKGNFPGRFSGRQFSNSRSEMNVSTLELGDSALYLCASSLEGQGALIQYFGAGTRLSVL.

In this sample, this clone turned up a few times. This chain connects TRBV6-6 to TRBJ1-1, with D unresolved. Germline CDR1 is MNHNY and CDR2 is SVGAGI (reference sequence). V shed 2 bases and J shed 7 bases, with 14 bases lying between them. The CDR3 is 14 residues long. DNA for the CDR3: TGTGCCAGCAGTTACCCTCCCGAGTACGGTGAAGCTTTCTTT. Protein product: CASSYPPEYGEAFF.

This clone was seen only a few times. The gene calls are TRBV5-1 and TRBJ1-3, with 8 bases lining up with TRBD1. The CDR3 has 17 amino acids. With V trimmed by 3 bases and J by 0 bases, 8 bases remained unmatched. From germline, CDR1 is SGHRS and CDR2 YFSETQ. CDR3 nucleotide sequence: TGCGCCAGCAGCTCGGCAGGGGGCTCGAGCTCTGGAAACACCATATATTTT. Its protein product is CASSSAGGSSSGNTIYF.

The genes are TRBV6-5 and TRBJ2-5; D uncertain. Deletions cut 5 bases from V and 2 bases from J, with 6 bases between. Germline V gene lookup returns CDR1 MNHEY and CDR2 SVGAGI. There are 12 residues in the CDR3. The CDR3 sequence: CASSPRQETQYF. CDR3 DNA sequence: TGTGCCAGCAGTCCACGGCAAGAGACCCAGTACTTC.

This chain connects TRBV7-2 to TRBJ1-5; 11 nucleotides line up with TRBD1. Germline trimming cut 5 bases from V and 6 bases from J; bases unmatched to any gene: 6. CDR1 is SGHTA and CDR2 is FQGNSA in the germline V gene. This CDR3 has 15 residues. CDR3: CASSPGQGGSQPQHF. The CDR3 DNA sequence: TGTGCCAGCAGCCCGGGACAGGGGGGAAGTCAGCCCCAGCATTTT.

This clone came up a few times. The chain has TRBV11-1 and TRBJ2-3; 9 bases agree with TRBD1. Per germline, CDR1 SGHAT and CDR2 FQDESV (reference sequence). This CDR3 comprises 15 residues. V shed 5 bases and J 3 bases; nucleotides not matched to a gene: 6. The CDR3 DNA follows: TGTGCCAGCAGCCCGGGGGACAGGGCAACAGATACGCAGTATTTT. Amino acids: CASSPGDRATDTQYF.

This clone turned up a few times. The J gene is TRBJ1-1, the V gene TRBV5-4, with no clear D. Deletions cut 4 bases from V and 4 bases from J, with 17 bases between. The CDR3 is made up of 15 amino acids. Germline V gives CDR1 SGHNT, CDR2 YYREEE (reference sequence). The CDR3 sequence: CASSTVNPRSTEAFF. DNA for the CDR3: TGTGCCAGCAGCACTGTAAACCCAAGAAGCACTGAAGCTTTCTTT.

This clone was detected a few times. The gene calls are TRBV7-9 and TRBJ2-3; possibly TRBD1 for D (6 bases). Trimming left V 2 bases short and J 1 base short, with 10 bases between. The CDR3 extends over 15 amino acids. CDR1 SEHNR and CDR2 FQNEAQ come from the germline V gene (reference sequence). CDR3 in amino acids: CASSLSNRGTDTQYF. The CDR3 nucleotides read TGTGCCAGCAGCTTATCCAACAGGGGCACAGATACGCAGTATTTT.

The V call is TRBV29-1, the J call TRBJ2-1, with 11 bases aligning to TRBD2. V lost 2 bases and J lost 7; bases outside the gene matches: 4. Germline values: CDR1 SQVTM, CDR2 ANQGSEA. The CDR3 has 14 amino acids. The CDR3 loop reads CSVESGTSGNEQFF. The CDR3 bases are TGCAGCGTTGAATCCGGGACTAGCGGTAATGAGCAGTTCTTC.

This clone was seen only a few times. V is TRBV5-1 and J is TRBJ2-7; D is perhaps TRBD2 (5 bases). The CDR3 has 14 amino acids. Trimming stripped 2 bases from V and 0 bases from J, with 9 bases between. Germline V gene lookup returns CDR1 SGHRS and CDR2 YFSETQ. CDR3 in amino acids: CASSFRADSYEQYF. DNA for the CDR3: TGCGCCAGCAGCTTTCGAGCGGACTCCTACGAGCAGTACTTC. Drawing the rest from reference TRBV5-1 and TRBJ2-7, the complete variable domain is KAGVTQTPRYLIKTRGQQVTLSCSPISGHRSVSWYQQTPGQGLQFLFEYFSETQRNKGNFPGRFSGRQFSNSRSEMNVSTLELGDSALYLCASSFRADSYEQYFGPGTRLTVT.

This chain uses TRBV18 with TRBJ2-7, with 7 bases identical to TRBD1. The CDR3 covers 14 residues. V dropped 5 bases and J dropped 4; count of bases not matched to a gene: 8. Germline V gene lookup returns CDR1 KGHSH and CDR2 LQKENI. The DNA for the CDR3 is TGTGCCAGCTCAGGGTGGGACAGAATATACGAGCAGTACTTC. Translation: CASSGWDRIYEQYF.

V is TRBV11-2 and J is TRBJ2-7; 7 bases line up with TRBD2. CDR3 length: 15 residues. J gave up 1 base and V 0 bases, and 3 bases lay outside the gene matches. The V gene's germline CDR1 is SGHAT and CDR2 FQNNGV. CDR3 sequence: CASSLERGGSYEQYF. The CDR3 DNA reads as TGTGCCAGCAGCTTAGAACGCGGGGGTTCCTACGAGCAGTACTTC.

Only a few counts were recorded for this clone. The chain uses TRBV30 and TRBJ1-1; no clear D. The CDR3 runs 12 residues. Trimming took 4 bases from V and 4 from J, leaving 10 bases between them. Germline-derived CDR1 and CDR2 are GTSNPN and SVGIG (reference sequence). The CDR3 is CAWTRDLTEAFF. The CDR3 DNA sequence: TGTGCCTGGACTCGAGATCTCACTGAAGCTTTCTTT. The entire variable domain, with the rest obtained from reference TRBV30 and TRBJ1-1, is as follows: SQTIHQWPATLVQPVGSPLSLECTVEGTSNPNLYWYRQAAGRGLQLLFYSVGIGQISSEVPQNLSASRPQDRQFILSSKKLLLSDSGFYLCAWTRDLTEAFFGQGTRLTVV.

The gene calls are TRBV7-9 and TRBJ1-5; D gene unclear. The CDR3 totals 13 residues. The germline gives CDR1 SEHNR, CDR2 FQNEAQ (reference sequence). V was shortened by 5 bases and J by 0 bases, with 5 bases between the two germline ends. CDR3 DNA sequence: TGTGCCAGCAGCGCAGATAGCAATCAGCCCCAGCATTTT. Encoded protein: CASSADSNQPQHF.

This clone was detected once. The V call is TRBV30, the J call TRBJ1-6; D perhaps matches TRBD1 (5 bases). Per germline, CDR1 GTSNPN and CDR2 SVGIG (reference sequence). Trimming took off 7 bases at V and 1 base at J, with 14 bases between the two ends. The CDR3 length is 15 residues. The CDR3 sequence is CASGGTVSYNSPLHF. CDR3 nucleotide sequence: TGTGCCTCGGGCGGGACGGTTTCCTATAATTCACCCCTCCACTTT.

V gene TRBV4-1 combines with J gene TRBJ1-5, with D possibly matching TRBD1 (5 bases). V shed 0 bases and J shed 7 bases, with 13 bases lying between them. There are 15 residues in the CDR3. Germline V CDR1 and CDR2: MGHRA, YSYEKL. The CDR3 is CASSQDNRGFQPQHF. The CDR3 nucleotides read TGCGCCAGCAGCCAAGACAATCGGGGGTTCCAGCCCCAGCATTTT.